A selection of T cell receptor beta chains follows, all from one sample in a study of blood T cells in healthy people across ages. One entry per CDR3 protein, called by TCRdb with MiXCR from the 5' RACE reads. Here the sample spans nearly 800,000 distinct CDR3 sequences, roughly 25% being singletons. The data were also submitted as part of a second study, on T cells of mothers and their children.

Sequenced input: blood. These receptors were taken from a boy younger than 18 in good health. The CDR3 runs from the conserved cysteine through the conserved F or W. A D gene is named only where the DNA matches it firmly. Only part of the rows carry a size: once, few, many, or a class if the clone is expanded.

TGTGCCACCAGCAGAGATGCCCAGGGCGGAGCAGATACGCAGTATTTT,CATSRDAQGGADTQYF,TRBJ2-3,TRBV15,.,.
TGTGCCAGCAGTGAAGCTTGGCAGAGCACAGATCCGCAGTATTTT,CASSEAWQSTDPQYF,TRBJ2-3,TRBV6-1,.,.
TGTGCCAGCAGCTTAGCCCTAGAGAATGAGCAGTTCTTC,CASSLALENEQFF,TRBJ2-1,TRBV11-1,once,.
TGCGCCAGCAGTCCCGAATACAGGACAGGTCTCTATGGCTGCACCTTC,CASSPEYRTGLYGCTF,TRBJ1-2,TRBV5-1,.,TRBD1
TGCAGTGCTAGAAAGAGCGGGAGCAAGACCCAGTACTTC,CSARKSGSKTQYF,TRBJ2-5,TRBV20-1,.,TRBD2
TGTGCCAGCAGTTTCCAGTGGGGCACTGAAGCTTTCTTT,CASSFQWGTEAFF,TRBJ1-1,TRBV27,few,.
TGTGCCAGCACGTCCCGGACAGGGAAAGGAAACTATGGCTACACCTTC,CASTSRTGKGNYGYTF,TRBJ1-2,TRBV12-3/TRBV12-4,.,TRBD1
TGTGCCAGCAGGAGAGTAAGGGAGACCCAGTACTTC,CASRRVRETQYF,TRBJ2-5,TRBV12-3/TRBV12-4,.,.
TGTGCCAGTACCCCCGGGGACGAGCAGTACTTC,CASTPGDEQYF,TRBJ2-7,TRBV28,few,.
TGTGCCAGCAGAGGGTTTGGGTTCTATGGCTACACCTTC,CASRGFGFYGYTF,TRBJ1-2,TRBV6-5,.,.
TGTGCCAGCAGCCCGGACACGATTAGCAATCAGCCCCAGCATTTT,CASSPDTISNQPQHF,TRBJ1-5,TRBV27,.,.
TGTGCCACCGGTGTCCGACAGTCCTACAATGAGCAGTTCTTC,CATGVRQSYNEQFF,TRBJ2-1,TRBV24-1,.,.
TGTGCCAGCAGCTTATACGAGGGGGCGGGAGAGACCCAGTACTTC,CASSLYEGAGETQYF,TRBJ2-5,TRBV7-2,.,TRBD1
TGTGCCAGTAGTCTAGCGGGAGAGCATGAGCAGTTCTTC,CASSLAGEHEQFF,TRBJ2-1,TRBV19,.,TRBD2
TGTGCAAGCAGGTCCCCGACAGGGGGGTTAGCCAAAAACATTCAGTACTTC,CASRSPTGGLAKNIQYF,TRBJ2-4,TRBV27,.,TRBD1
TGCAGCGAGGACAGAACCTACGAGCAGTACTTC,CSEDRTYEQYF,TRBJ2-7,TRBV29-1,few,.
TGCGTCAGCAGCTCCTCCGGAGGGTTCTACAATGAGCAGTTCTTC,CVSSSSGGFYNEQFF,TRBJ2-1,TRBV5-1,.,.
TGTGCCAGCAGTTTTCGACAGGGAGCTTTTGGCTACACCTTC,CASSFRQGAFGYTF,TRBJ1-2,TRBV28,few,TRBD1
TGTGCCAGCAGCCGAGCGGGTCCCCAGTACTTC,CASSRAGPQYF,TRBJ2-5,TRBV7-2,few,.
TGTGCCAGCAGCCAAGAGGAAGCGGGGAGTGAGTTCTTC,CASSQEEAGSEFF,TRBJ2-1,TRBV3-1,.,TRBD2
TGCAGCGTTGACGATGGGGGGCTTCCAAACTTC,CSVDDGGLPNF,TRBJ1-2,TRBV29-1,.,.
TGTGCCAGCAGCCTTGTGGCGGGGAGCCCTGAAGCTTTCTTT,CASSLVAGSPEAFF,TRBJ1-1,TRBV11-2,few,.
TGTGCCAGCTCACCAGACAGTTTACACAGATTTTCCTCGCAGTATTTT,CASSPDSLHRFSSQYF,TRBJ2-3,TRBV18,.,.
TGCGCCAGCAGCCAAGTCTATAGGGTGATTTCCCCTAACTATGGCTACACCTTC,CASSQVYRVISPNYGYTF,TRBJ1-2,TRBV4-3,.,.
TGTGCCAGCAGCTTAGCGCTGGGTCCTCGACAGGGCTACAATGAGCAGTTCTTC,CASSLALGPRQGYNEQFF,TRBJ2-1,TRBV7-2,.,TRBD1
TGTGCCAGCAGTTTCCCAGGGACCAAAAACACTGAAGCTTTCTTT,CASSFPGTKNTEAFF,TRBJ1-1,TRBV28,.,.
TGTGCCAGCAGTTTAGCTAGCGGGAGCCCCGGGGAGCTGTTTTTT,CASSLASGSPGELFF,TRBJ2-2,TRBV27,.,TRBD2
TGTGCCAGCAGCTCAGAGTCTTACTCCTCCTACGAGCAGTACTTC,CASSSESYSSYEQYF,TRBJ2-7,TRBV6-2/TRBV6-3,few,.
TGCAGTGCTACAGACAGGGACCGCACAGATACGCAGTATTTT,CSATDRDRTDTQYF,TRBJ2-3,TRBV20-1,few,TRBD1
TGCGCCAGCAGCAGTATGACAGTCCCCTACGAGCAGTACTTC,CASSSMTVPYEQYF,TRBJ2-7,TRBV5-1,.,.
TGTGCCACCAGCCGGGGGGCCCAAAACACCGGGGAGCTGTTTTTT,CATSRGAQNTGELFF,TRBJ2-2,TRBV15,few,.
TGTGCCAGCAGTTTGTGGCGGGGGCGATTCTATGGCTACACCTTC,CASSLWRGRFYGYTF,TRBJ1-2,TRBV28,.,.
TGTGCCAGCAGCTCCGGGACTAGCGGGAATACCGTAGCCAAAAACATTCAGTACTTC,CASSSGTSGNTVAKNIQYF,TRBJ2-4,TRBV11-2,many,TRBD2
TGTGCCAGCAGGGGGGTGGTCCGGGACCCACACCAAGAGACCCAGTACTTC,CASRGVVRDPHQETQYF,TRBJ2-5,TRBV5-5,.,.
TGTGCCAGCAGTTTTAGCGGGGTGCAAGAGACCCAGTACTTC,CASSFSGVQETQYF,TRBJ2-5,TRBV28,few,TRBD2
TGCGCCAGCAGCCAAGATCCCGGGACAGGGTTTGTCTACACCTTC,CASSQDPGTGFVYTF,TRBJ1-2,TRBV4-3,few,TRBD1
TGTGCCAGCAGTCGACAACAGGGGATCTCTGGGGCCAACGTCCTGACTTTC,CASSRQQGISGANVLTF,TRBJ2-6,TRBV6-5,few,TRBD1
TGTGCCAGCAGCACCCGACAGGAGTCGGATGATGAAAAACTGTTTTTT,CASSTRQESDDEKLFF,TRBJ1-4,TRBV7-9,few,.
TGTGCCAGCAGTTACGCGGGGCTGATCACAGATACGCAGTATTTT,CASSYAGLITDTQYF,TRBJ2-3,TRBV6-2/TRBV6-3,few,.
TGCGCCAGCAGCCTAAAGGGACTAGCGGGAGGGCTTTCCGGAGAGACCCAGTACTTC,CASSLKGLAGGLSGETQYF,TRBJ2-5,TRBV4-1,.,TRBD2
TGCAGCGTTCTGACTGCAACTAATGAAAAACTGTTTTTT,CSVLTATNEKLFF,TRBJ1-4,TRBV29-1,.,.